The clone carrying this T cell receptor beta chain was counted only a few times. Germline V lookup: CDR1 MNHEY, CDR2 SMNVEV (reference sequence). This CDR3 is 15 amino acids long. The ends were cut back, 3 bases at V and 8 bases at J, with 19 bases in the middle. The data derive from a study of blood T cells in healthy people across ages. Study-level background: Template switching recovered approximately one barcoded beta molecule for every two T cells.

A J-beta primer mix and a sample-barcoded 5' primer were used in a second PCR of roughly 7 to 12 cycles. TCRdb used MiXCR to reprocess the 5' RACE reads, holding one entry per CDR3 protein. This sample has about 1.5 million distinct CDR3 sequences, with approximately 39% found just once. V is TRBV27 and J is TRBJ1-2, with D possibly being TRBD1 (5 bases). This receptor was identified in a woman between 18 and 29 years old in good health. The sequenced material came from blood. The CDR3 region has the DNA TGTGCCAGCAGTTTTAGCGACGAGGGGTGGAGGGGCTACACCTTC. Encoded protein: CASSFSDEGWRGYTF.